The T cell receptor (beta chain) described here comes from a study of radiation and T cells in renal cell carcinoma. The study's findings and limits: Baseline intratumoral clonotype presence is unknown without pretreatment biopsies. Top tumor clonotypes rose in blood 2 weeks post-radiation, then contracted.

Time point in this sample: blood 4 weeks post-SBRT, at nephrectomy. As for treatment: 15 Gy SBRT to primary tumor, nephrectomy 4 weeks later. Nephrectomy followed 15 Gy stereotactic body radiation by 4 weeks. The patient's renal cell carcinoma had clear cell pathology. In the case of this clone: Its target is not known.

Using immunoSEQ multiplex PCR, the repertoire was profiled, and TCRdb retains in-frame clones only, with some absent. The sample has approximately 80,000 clones; approximately 90% are singletons. The CDR3 has 13 residues. CDR1 is SGHNT, CDR2 YYREEE, per germline (reference sequence). V was clipped by 0 bases and J by 3 bases, with 7 bases between them. The receptor was isolated from a woman in her 70s with renal cell carcinoma. The starting material was blood, obtained from a patient whose treatment included radiotherapy and nephrectomy. This chain uses TRBV5-4 with TRBJ2-7; the D is unclear. The DNA for the CDR3 is TGTGCCAGCAGCTTGGGAGGCGGCTACGAGCAGTACTTC. It specifies CASSLGGGYEQYF.